This T cell receptor (beta chain) stems from a study of CD8+ T cells in alopecia areata. Overall study: In an open-label trial, patients got 5 to 10 mg tofacitinib twice daily. Tofacitinib was given for 6 to 18 months, then stopped for 6 months.

Researchers took lesional scalp punch biopsies and peripheral blood from people who were alopecia areata patients. Findings and caveats of the study: Lesional tissue from the scalp (especially in alopecia totalis/universalis) showed higher clonality than normal scalp.

The authors extracted RNA and reverse transcribed it into cDNA as the sequencing template. Sequencing used immunoSEQ multiplex PCR; TCRdb keeps in-frame clones, though not all of them. The sample includes about 140,000 clones, approximately 50% seen only once; the top ten take 0.95% to 1%. Remarks on this clone: Its antigen is currently unknown.

Sample: CD4+ T cells sorted from blood, taken at week 0. The clonotype was recovered from a human donor with alopecia areata.

DNA for the CDR3: TGTGCCATCAGTGAGTCGCAGGCTGTGAACACTGAAGCTTTCTTT. Protein product: CAISESQAVNTEAFF. The chain has TRBV10-3 and TRBJ1-1; D uncertain. The CDR3 runs to 15 residues. The V end lost 0 bases, the J end lost 0 bases, and 8 bases lay between the germline ends. Germline loops: CDR1 ENHRY, CDR2 SYGVKD.